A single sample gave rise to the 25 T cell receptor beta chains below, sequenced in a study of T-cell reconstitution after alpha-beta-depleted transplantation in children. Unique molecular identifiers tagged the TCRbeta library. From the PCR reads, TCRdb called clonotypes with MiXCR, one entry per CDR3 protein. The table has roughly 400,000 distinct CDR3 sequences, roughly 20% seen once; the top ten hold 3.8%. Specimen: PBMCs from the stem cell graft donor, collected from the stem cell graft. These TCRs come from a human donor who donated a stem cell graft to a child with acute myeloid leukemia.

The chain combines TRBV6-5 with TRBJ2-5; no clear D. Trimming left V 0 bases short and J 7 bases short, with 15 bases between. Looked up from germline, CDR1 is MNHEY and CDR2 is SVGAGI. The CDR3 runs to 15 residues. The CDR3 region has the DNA TGTGCCAGCAGTTACTCTCCCGAAAATATGGGGACCCAGTACTTC. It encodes CASSYSPENMGTQYF.

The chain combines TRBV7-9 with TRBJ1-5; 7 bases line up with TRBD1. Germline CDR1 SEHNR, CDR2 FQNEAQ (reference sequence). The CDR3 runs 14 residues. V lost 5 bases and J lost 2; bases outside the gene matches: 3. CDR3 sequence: CASSAQGGNQPQHF. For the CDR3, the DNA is TGTGCCAGCAGCGCCCAGGGGGGCAATCAGCCCCAGCATTTT.

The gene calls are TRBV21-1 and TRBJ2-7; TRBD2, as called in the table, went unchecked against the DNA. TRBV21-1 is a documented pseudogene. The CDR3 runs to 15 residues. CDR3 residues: CASSTRLAGVKEQYF. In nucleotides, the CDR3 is TGTGCCAGCAGCACCAGACTAGCGGGAGTTAAAGAGCAGTACTTC.

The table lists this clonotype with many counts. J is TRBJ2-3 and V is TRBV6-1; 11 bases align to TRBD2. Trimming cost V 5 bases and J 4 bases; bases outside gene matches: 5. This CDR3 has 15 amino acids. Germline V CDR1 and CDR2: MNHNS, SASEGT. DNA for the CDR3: TGTGCCAGCAGTCTCCTAGCGGGAGGCCCAGATACGCAGTATTTT. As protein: CASSLLAGGPDTQYF.

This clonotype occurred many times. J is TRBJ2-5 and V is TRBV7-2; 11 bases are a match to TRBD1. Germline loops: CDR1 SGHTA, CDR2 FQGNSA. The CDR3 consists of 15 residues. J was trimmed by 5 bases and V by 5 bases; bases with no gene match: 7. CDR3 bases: TGTGCCAGCAGCCCGAGGACAGGGGGCGAGGAGACCCAGTACTTC. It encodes CASSPRTGGEETQYF.

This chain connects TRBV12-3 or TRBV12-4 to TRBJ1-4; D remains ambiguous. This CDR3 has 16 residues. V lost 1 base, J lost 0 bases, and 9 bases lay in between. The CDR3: CASSLEDAATNEKLFF. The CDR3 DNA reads TGTGCCAGCAGTTTAGAGGACGCCGCAACTAATGAAAAACTGTTTTTT.

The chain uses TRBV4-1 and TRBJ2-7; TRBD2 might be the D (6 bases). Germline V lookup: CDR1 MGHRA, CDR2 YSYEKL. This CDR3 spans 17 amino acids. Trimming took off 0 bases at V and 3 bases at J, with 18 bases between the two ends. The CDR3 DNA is TGCGCCAGCAGCCAAGAGAGTAAGGCGGGATGGGTCTACGAGCAGTACTTC. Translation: CASSQESKAGWVYEQYF.

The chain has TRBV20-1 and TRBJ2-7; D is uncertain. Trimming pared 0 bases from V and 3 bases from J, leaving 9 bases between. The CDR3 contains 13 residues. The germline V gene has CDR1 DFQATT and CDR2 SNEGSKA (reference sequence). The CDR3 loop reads CSARDSGDYEQYF. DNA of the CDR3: TGCAGTGCTAGAGATTCCGGAGACTACGAGCAGTACTTC.

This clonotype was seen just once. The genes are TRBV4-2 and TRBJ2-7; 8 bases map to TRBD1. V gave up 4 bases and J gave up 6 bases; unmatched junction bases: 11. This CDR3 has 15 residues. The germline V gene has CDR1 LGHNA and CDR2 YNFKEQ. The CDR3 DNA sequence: TGTGCCAGCAGCCGCTCAGGACAGGGCATGATCGAGCAGTACTTC. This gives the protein CASSRSGQGMIEQYF.

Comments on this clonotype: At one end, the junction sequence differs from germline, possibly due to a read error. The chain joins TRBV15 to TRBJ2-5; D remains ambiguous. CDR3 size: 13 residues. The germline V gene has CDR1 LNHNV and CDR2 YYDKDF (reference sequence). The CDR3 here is CSTSRDNEETQYF. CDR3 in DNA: TGTTCCACCAGCAGAGATAACGAAGAGACCCAGTACTTC.

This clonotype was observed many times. The CDR3 DNA is TGCAGTGCTAGGGGGGCCACCTACGAGCAGTACTTC. It translates to CSARGATYEQYF. This rearrangement joins TRBV20-1 to TRBJ2-7; a weak D match, TRBD1 (6 bases). Germline lookup yields CDR1 DFQATT and CDR2 SNEGSKA (reference sequence). This CDR3 is built from 12 residues. Trimming stripped 3 bases from V and 2 bases from J, with 8 bases between.

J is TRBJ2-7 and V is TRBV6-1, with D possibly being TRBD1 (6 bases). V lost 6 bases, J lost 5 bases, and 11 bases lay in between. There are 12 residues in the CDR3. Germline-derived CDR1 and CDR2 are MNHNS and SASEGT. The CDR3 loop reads CASSDRLDEQYF. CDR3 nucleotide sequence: TGTGCCAGCAGCGACAGGCTCGACGAGCAGTACTTC.

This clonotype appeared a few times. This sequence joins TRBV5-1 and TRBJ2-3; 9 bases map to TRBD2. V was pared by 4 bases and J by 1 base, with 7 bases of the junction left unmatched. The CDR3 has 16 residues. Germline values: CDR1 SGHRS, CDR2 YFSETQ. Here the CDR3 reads CASSPKTSGGTDTQYF. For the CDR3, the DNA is TGCGCCAGCAGCCCAAAGACTAGCGGTGGCACAGATACGCAGTATTTT.

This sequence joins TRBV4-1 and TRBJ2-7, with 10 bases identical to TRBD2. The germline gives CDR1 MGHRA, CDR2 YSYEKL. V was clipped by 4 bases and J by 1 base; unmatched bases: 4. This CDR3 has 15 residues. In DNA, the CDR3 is TGCGCCAGCAGCCGAGGACTAGCGGAGTCCTACGAGCAGTACTTC. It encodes CASSRGLAESYEQYF.

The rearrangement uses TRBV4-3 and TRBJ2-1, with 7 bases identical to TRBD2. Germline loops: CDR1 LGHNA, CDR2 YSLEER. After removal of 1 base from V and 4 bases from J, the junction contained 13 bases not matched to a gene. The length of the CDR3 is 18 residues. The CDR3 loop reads CASSQGYLADVQYNEQFF. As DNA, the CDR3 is TGCGCCAGCAGCCAAGGGTACCTAGCGGACGTCCAATACAATGAGCAGTTCTTC.

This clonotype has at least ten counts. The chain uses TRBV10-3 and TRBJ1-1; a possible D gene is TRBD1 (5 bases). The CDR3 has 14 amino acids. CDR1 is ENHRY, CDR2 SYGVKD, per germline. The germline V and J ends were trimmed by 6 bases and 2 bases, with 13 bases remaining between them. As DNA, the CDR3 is TGTGCCATCAGCGTTGACAGCACCAACACTGAAGCTTTCTTT. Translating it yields CAISVDSTNTEAFF.

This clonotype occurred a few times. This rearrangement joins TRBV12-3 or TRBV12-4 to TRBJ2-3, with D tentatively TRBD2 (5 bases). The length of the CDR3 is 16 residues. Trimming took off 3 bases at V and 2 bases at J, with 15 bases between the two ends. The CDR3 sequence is CASSFSSGSHTDTQYF. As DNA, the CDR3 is TGTGCCAGCAGTTTCTCCAGCGGTTCCCACACAGATACGCAGTATTTT.

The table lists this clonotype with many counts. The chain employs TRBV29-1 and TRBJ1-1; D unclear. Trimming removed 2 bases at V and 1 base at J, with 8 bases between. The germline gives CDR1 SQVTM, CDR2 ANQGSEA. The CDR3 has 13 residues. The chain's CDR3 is CSVEKGANTEAFF. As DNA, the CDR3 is TGCAGCGTTGAAAAGGGCGCGAACACTGAAGCTTTCTTT. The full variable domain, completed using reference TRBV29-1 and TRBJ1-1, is SAVISQKPSRDICQRGTSLTIQCQVDSQVTMMFWYRQQPGQSLTLIATANQGSEATYESGFVIDKFPISRPNLTFSTLTVSNMSPEDSSIYLCSVEKGANTEAFFGQGTRLTVV.

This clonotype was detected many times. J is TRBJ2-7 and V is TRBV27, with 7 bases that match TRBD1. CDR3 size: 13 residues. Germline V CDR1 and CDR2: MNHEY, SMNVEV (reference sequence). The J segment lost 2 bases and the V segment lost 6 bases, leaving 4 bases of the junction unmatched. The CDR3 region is CASRATGTYEQYF. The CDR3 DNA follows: TGTGCCAGCAGGGCGACAGGGACCTACGAGCAGTACTTC.

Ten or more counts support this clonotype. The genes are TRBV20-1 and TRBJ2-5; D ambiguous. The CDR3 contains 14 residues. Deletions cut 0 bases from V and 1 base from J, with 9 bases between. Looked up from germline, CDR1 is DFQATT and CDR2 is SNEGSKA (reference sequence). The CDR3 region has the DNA TGCAGTGCTAGAGATCGGGCAGCCCAAGAGACCCAGTACTTC. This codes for CSARDRAAQETQYF.

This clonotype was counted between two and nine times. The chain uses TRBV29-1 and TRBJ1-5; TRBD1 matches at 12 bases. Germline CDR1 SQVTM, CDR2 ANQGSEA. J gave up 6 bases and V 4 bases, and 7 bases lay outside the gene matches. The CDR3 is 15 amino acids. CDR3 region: CSVAGGTGGGQPQHF. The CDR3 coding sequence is TGCAGCGTTGCGGGGGGGACAGGGGGCGGTCAGCCCCAGCATTTT.

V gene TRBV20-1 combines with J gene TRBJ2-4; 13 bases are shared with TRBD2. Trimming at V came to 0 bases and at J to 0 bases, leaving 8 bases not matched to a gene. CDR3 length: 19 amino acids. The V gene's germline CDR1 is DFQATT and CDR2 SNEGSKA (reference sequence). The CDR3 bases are TGCAGTGCTAGAGATGGGGGACTAGCGGGGATCCAAGCCAAAAACATTCAGTACTTC. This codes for CSARDGGLAGIQAKNIQYF.

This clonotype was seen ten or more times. CDR3: CASSSAGIPGYEQFF. CDR3 DNA: TGTGCCAGCAGTTCCGCAGGAATCCCCGGCTATGAGCAGTTCTTC. The V gene is TRBV12-3 or TRBV12-4, the J gene TRBJ2-1; D is undetermined. Trimming shortened V by 4 bases and J by 8 bases, and 18 bases separated the two germline ends. The CDR3 consists of 15 residues.

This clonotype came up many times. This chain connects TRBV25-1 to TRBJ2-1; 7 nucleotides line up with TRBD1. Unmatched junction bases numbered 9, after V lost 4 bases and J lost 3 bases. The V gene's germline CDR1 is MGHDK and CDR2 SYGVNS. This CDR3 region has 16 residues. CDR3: CASSARSRDSYNEQFF. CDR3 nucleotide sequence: TGTGCCAGCAGTGCAAGGTCCCGGGACAGCTACAATGAGCAGTTCTTC.

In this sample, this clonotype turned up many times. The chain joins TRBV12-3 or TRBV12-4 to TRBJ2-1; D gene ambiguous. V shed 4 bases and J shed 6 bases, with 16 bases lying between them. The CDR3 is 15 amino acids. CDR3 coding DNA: TGTGCCAGCAGTTCCCCCACCTTATTGGCCAATGAGCAGTTCTTC. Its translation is CASSSPTLLANEQFF.